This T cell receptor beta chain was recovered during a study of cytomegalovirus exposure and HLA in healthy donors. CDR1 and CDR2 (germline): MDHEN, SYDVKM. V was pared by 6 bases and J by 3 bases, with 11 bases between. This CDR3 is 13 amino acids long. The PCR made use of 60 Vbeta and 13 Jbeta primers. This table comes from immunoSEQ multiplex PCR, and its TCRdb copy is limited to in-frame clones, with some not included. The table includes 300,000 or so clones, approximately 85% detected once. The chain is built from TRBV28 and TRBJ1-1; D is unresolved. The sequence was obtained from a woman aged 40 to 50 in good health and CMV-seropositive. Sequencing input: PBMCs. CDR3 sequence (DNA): TGTGCCAGCAGCCCTCGCGGGGACACTGAAGCTTTCTTT. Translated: CASSPRGDTEAFF.